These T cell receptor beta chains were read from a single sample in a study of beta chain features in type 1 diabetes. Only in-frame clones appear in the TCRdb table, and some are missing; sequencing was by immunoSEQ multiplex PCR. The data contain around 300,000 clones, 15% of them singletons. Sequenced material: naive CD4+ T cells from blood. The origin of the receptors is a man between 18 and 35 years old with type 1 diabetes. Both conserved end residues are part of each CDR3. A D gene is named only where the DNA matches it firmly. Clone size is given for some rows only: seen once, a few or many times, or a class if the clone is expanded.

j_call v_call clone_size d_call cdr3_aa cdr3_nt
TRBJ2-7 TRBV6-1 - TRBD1 CASSEVGQGAYEQYF TGTGCCAGCAGTGAAGTGGGACAGGGAGCCTACGAGCAGTACTTC
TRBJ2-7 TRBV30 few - CAWRALYEQYF TGTGCCTGGAGGGCCCTTTACGAGCAGTACTTC
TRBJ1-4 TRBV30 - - CAWSEGQIPEKLFF TGTGCCTGGAGTGAAGGACAGATACCTGAAAAACTGTTTTTT
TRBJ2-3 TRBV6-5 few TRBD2 CASSYSRGGNTDTQYF TGTGCCAGCAGTTACTCCCGGGGGGGCAACACAGATACGCAGTATTTT
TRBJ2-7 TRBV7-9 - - CASSSVYEQYF TGTGCCAGCAGCTCCGTCTACGAGCAGTACTTC
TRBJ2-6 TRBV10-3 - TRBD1 CAISEKGTGVSGANVLTF TGTGCCATCAGTGAGAAGGGGACAGGAGTCTCTGGGGCCAACGTCCTGACTTTC
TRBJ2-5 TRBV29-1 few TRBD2 CSSRLAGGWETQYF TGCAGCTCAAGACTAGCGGGGGGGTGGGAGACCCAGTACTTC
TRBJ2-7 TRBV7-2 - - CASSLARSPGEQYF TGTGCCAGCAGCTTAGCCCGGAGTCCCGGCGAGCAGTACTTC
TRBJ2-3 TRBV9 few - CASSVGPGVTLDTQYF TGTGCCAGCAGCGTAGGCCCAGGGGTGACACTAGATACGCAGTATTTT
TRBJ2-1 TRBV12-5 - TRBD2 CASGLGRGGLYNEQFF TGTGCTAGTGGTTTGGGTCGCGGGGGGCTGTACAATGAGCAGTTCTTC
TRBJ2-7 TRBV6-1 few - CASLTGQDYEQYF TGTGCCAGCTTGACAGGCCAGGACTACGAGCAGTACTTC
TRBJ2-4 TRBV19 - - CASKLASIQYF TGTGCCAGTAAATTGGCTAGCATTCAGTACTTC
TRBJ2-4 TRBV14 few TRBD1 CASSRTGDRGLAKNIQYF TGTGCCAGCAGCCGGACTGGAGACAGGGGGTTAGCCAAAAACATTCAGTACTTC
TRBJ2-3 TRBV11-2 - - CASSLDRRGTQYF TGTGCCAGCAGCTTAGATCGGAGAGGTACGCAGTATTTT
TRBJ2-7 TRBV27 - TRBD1 CASSRDRGEQYF TGTGCCAGCAGCCGGGACAGGGGCGAGCAGTACTTC
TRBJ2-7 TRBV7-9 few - CASSPRVGASSYEQYF TGTGCCAGCAGCCCTCGAGTTGGGGCGAGCTCCTACGAGCAGTACTTC
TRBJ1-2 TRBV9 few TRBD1 CASSLGRTGLAGYTF TGTGCCAGCAGCCTCGGAAGGACAGGGCTGGCTGGCTACACCTTC
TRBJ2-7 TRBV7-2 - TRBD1 CASSTTGIGSLGYEQYF TGTGCCAGCAGCACGACAGGGATTGGGAGTCTGGGCTACGAGCAGTACTTC
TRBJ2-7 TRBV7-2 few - CASSENWGGPYEQYF TGTGCCAGCAGCGAAAACTGGGGGGGCCCCTACGAGCAGTACTTC
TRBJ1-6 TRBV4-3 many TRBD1 CASSHMTGNSPLHF TGCGCCAGCAGCCATATGACAGGGAATTCACCCCTCCACTTT
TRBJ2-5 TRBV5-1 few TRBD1 CASSPAGTGGETQYF TGCGCCAGCAGCCCCGCCGGGACAGGGGGGGAGACCCAGTACTTC
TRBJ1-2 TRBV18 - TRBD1 CASSSGQGSRSDGYTF TGTGCCAGCTCATCAGGACAGGGGAGCCGGTCGGATGGCTACACCTTC
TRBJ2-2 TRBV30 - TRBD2 CASMAGGRTGELFF TGTGCCTCCATGGCGGGAGGACGGACCGGGGAGCTGTTTTTT
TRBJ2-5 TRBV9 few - CATRGGELSGTQYF TGTGCCACCCGTGGAGGGGAGCTCTCCGGGACCCAGTACTTC
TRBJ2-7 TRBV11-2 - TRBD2 CASSIISGRAAHEQYF TGTGCCAGCAGCATTATTAGCGGGAGGGCCGCCCACGAGCAGTACTTC
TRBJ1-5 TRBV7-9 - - CASKRAGVDQPQHF TGTGCCAGCAAAAGGGCAGGGGTTGATCAGCCCCAGCATTTT
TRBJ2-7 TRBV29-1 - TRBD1 CSGWDRGAEQYF TGCAGCGGGTGGGACAGGGGGGCCGAGCAGTACTTC
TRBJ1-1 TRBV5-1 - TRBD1 CASSTAGGSMNTEAFF TGCGCCAGCAGCACCGCAGGGGGCAGCATGAACACTGAAGCTTTCTTT
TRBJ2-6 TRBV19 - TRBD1 CASSPWQGAYGANVLTF TGTGCCAGTAGTCCCTGGCAGGGGGCATATGGGGCCAACGTCCTGACTTTC
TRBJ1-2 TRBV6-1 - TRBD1 CASTLRDRDGYTF TGTGCCAGCACCCTTAGGGACAGGGATGGCTACACCTTC
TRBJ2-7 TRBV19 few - CASSTARVAHEQYF TGTGCCAGTAGTACTGCCAGGGTGGCCCACGAGCAGTACTTC
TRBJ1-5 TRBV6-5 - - CASSYSTDTNHQHF TGTGCCAGCAGTTACTCGACAGATACCAACCACCAGCATTTT